This T cell receptor beta chain was recovered during a study of CD8 T cells in Susac syndrome. This CDR3 has 14 residues. The ends lost 4 bases at V and 2 bases at J; junction bases unmatched: 5. Germline V gene data show CDR1 as SGHKS and CDR2 as YYEKEE (reference sequence). Sequencing of TCR beta was undertaken in CD8+ and CD4+ T cells derived from blood. Negative isolation yielded the CD8+ and CD4+ T cells, while FACS enriched the TEMRA cells. Random hexamers were used to reverse transcribe an amount of about 0.45 to 1 ug RNA. TCRdb recomputed calls from the immunoSEQ multiplex PCR reads with MiXCR, one row per CDR3 protein. This sample yields 60,000 to 75,000 distinct CDR3 sequences, of which roughly 94% are seen a single time; around 0.25% belongs to the top ten.

The rearrangement links TRBV5-5 to TRBJ2-5; 7 nucleotides align to TRBD2. This sequence was found in a human donor in good health. Source material: CD8+ T cells from PBMCs. The CDR3 protein is CASSREGRQETQYF. The CDR3 bases are TGTGCCAGCAGCAGGGAGGGGAGACAAGAGACCCAGTACTTC.